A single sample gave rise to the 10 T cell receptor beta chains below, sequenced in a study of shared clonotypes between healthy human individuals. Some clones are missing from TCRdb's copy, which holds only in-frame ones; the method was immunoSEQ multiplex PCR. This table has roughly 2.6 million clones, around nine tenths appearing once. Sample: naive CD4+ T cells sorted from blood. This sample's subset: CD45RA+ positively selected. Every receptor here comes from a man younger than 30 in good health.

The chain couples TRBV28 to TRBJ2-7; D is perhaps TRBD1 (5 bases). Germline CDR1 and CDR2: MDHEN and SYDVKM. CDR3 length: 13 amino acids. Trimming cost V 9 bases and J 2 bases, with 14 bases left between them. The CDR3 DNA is TGTGCCAGTCGTGCCCCAGGGACCTACGAGCAGTACTTC. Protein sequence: CASRAPGTYEQYF.

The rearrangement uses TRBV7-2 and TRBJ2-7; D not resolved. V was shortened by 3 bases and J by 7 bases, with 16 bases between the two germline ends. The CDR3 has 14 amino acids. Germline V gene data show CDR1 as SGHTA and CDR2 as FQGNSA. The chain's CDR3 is CASSFFGGVREQYF. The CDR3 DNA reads TGTGCCAGCAGCTTTTTCGGTGGGGTGAGGGAGCAGTACTTC.

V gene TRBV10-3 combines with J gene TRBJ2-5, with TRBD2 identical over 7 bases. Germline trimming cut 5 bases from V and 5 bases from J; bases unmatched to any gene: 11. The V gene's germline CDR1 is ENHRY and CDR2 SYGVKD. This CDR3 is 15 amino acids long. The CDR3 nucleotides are TGTGCCATCAGTCCCACTAGCGTAAGCGGTGAGACCCAGTACTTC. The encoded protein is CAISPTSVSGETQYF.

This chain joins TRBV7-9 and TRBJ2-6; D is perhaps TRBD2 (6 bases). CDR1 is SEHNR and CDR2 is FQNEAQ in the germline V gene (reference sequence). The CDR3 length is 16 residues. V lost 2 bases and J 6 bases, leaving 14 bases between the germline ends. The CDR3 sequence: CASSLTGVFMANVLTF. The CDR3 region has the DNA TGTGCCAGCAGCTTAACGGGAGTATTTATGGCCAACGTCCTGACTTTC.

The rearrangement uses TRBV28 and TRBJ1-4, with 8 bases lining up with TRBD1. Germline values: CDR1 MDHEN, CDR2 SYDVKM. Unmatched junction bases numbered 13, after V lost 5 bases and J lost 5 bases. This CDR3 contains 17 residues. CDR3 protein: CASSQVLTGALNEKLFF. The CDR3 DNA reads TGTGCCAGCAGTCAAGTTTTGACAGGGGCCCTAAATGAAAAACTGTTTTTT.

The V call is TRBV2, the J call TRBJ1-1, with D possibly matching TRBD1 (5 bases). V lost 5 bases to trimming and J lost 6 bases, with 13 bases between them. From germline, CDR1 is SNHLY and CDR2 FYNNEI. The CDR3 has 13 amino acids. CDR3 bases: TGTGCCAGCAGTAAGGGGCCAACCCCTGAAGCTTTCTTT. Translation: CASSKGPTPEAFF.

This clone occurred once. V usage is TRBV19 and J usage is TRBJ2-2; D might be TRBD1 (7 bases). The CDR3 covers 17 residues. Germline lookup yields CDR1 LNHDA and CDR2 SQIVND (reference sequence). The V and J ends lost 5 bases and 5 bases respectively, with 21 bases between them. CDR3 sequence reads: CASSPWDRPAGTGELFF. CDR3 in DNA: TGTGCCAGTAGTCCCTGGGACAGACCCGCGGGGACCGGGGAGCTGTTTTTT. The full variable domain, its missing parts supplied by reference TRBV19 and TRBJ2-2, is DGGITQSPKYLFRKEGQNVTLSCEQNLNHDAMYWYRQDPGQGLRLIYYSQIVNDFQKGDIAEGYSVSREKKESFPLTVTSAQKNPTAFYLCASSPWDRPAGTGELFFGEGSRLTVL.

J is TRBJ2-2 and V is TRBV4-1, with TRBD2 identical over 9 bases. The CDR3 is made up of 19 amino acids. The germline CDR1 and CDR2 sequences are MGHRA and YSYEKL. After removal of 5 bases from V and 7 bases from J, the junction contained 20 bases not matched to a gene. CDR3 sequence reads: CASSAHPLSGGLSDGELFF. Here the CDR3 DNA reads TGCGCCAGCAGCGCCCACCCACTAAGCGGGGGGCTCTCTGACGGGGAGCTGTTTTTT.

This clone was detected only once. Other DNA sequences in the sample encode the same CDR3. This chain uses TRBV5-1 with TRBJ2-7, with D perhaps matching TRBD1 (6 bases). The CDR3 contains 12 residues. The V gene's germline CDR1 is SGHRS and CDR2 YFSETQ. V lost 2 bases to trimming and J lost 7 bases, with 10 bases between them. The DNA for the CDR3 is TGCGCCAGCAGCTTCCAGGGGAATGAGCAGTACTTC. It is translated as CASSFQGNEQYF.

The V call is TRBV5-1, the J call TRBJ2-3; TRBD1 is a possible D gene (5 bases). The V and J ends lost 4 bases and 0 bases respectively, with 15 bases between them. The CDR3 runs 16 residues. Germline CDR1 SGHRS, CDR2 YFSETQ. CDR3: CASSLVGRASTDTQYF. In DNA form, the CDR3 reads TGCGCCAGCAGCCTGGTAGGCAGGGCTAGCACAGATACGCAGTATTTT.